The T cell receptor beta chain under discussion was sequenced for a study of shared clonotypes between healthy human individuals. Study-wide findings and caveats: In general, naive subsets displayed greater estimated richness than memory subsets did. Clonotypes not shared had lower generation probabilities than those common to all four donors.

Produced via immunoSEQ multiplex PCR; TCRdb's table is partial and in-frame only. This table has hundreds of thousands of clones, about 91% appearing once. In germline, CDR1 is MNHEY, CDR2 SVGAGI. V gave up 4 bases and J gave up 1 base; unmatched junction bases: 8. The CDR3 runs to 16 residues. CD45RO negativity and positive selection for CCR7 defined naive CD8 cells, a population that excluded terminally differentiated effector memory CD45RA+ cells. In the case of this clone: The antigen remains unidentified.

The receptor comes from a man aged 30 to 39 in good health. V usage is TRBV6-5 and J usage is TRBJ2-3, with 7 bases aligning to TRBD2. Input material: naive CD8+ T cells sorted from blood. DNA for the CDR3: TGTGCCAGCAGTTTCGGGGGGTTAGTGGGCACAGATACGCAGTATTTT. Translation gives CASSFGGLVGTDTQYF.